This T cell receptor (beta chain) was profiled in a study of a mutant IDH1 vaccine in newly diagnosed glioma. On the study more broadly: Across weeks 1, 3, 5, 7, 11, 15, 19 and 23, patients received a vaccination each time, eight in all.

Using immunoSEQ multiplex PCR, the repertoire was profiled, and TCRdb retains in-frame clones only, with some absent. Among almost 30,000 clones listed, approximately 90% were seen once. The sample's time point: week 5, during vaccination. Vaccinated patients received 300 ug of mutant IDH1 20-mer peptide per dose, with topical imiquimod. As for this clone: No antigen is known for it.

Trimming removed 2 bases at V and 1 base at J, with 11 bases between. The CDR3 sequence is 16 residues long. Germline CDR1 reads SNHLY; CDR2 reads FYNNEI. The TCR sequence derives from a woman aged 40 to 50 with glioma. Some clones in this sample may be carry-over from other donors' samples. The input for sequencing was peripheral blood mononuclear cells (PBMCs), taken from a glioma patient whose treatment included an IDH1 peptide vaccine. The chain is built from TRBV2 and TRBJ2-2, with a weak D call TRBD1 (6 bases). The chain's CDR3 is CASSESNRENTGELFF. The CDR3 DNA reads TGTGCCAGCAGTGAATCCAACAGGGAGAACACCGGGGAGCTGTTTTTT.